This T cell receptor (beta chain) derives from a study of shared clonotypes between healthy human individuals. Replicate PCRs for sorted subsets used 200 ng DNA; this equaled 30,000 to 35,000 T cell genomes. This table comes from immunoSEQ multiplex PCR, and its TCRdb copy is limited to in-frame clones, with some not included. Seen here are over a million clones, roughly 75% observed once, and the top ten hold around 1.4%. Per the germline V gene, CDR1 is SQVTM and CDR2 is ANQGSEA. CDR3 size: 13 residues. J lost 5 bases, V lost 3 bases, and 2 bases had no gene match. Study-wide results and caveats: Of the naive CD4 clonotypes, around 5% were shared across several donors. Shared clonotypes across all four donors exceeded non-shared ones in generation probability. Rarefaction exposed incomplete sorted-subset sequencing despite large depth.

Concerning this clone itself: Its cognate antigen is unknown.

The sequenced sample was memory CD4+ T cells sorted from blood. Subset specified: CD45RA-negative fraction. This sequence was found in a man younger than 30 in good health. The chain links TRBV29-1 to TRBJ2-3, with 10 bases lining up with TRBD1. The CDR3: CSVETGGGDTQYF. The DNA of the CDR3 is TGCAGCGTTGAGACAGGGGGCGGAGATACGCAGTATTTT.